The clone carrying this T cell receptor (beta chain) appeared once. Its specificity is unknown. V gave up 7 bases and J gave up 7 bases, with 16 bases separating them. Germline values: CDR1 MNHEY, CDR2 SMNVEV (reference sequence). The CDR3 is 14 residues long. Clones were read by immunoSEQ multiplex PCR, and TCRdb kept only the in-frame ones, dropping some. This table has tens of thousands of clones, just over 85% appearing once. This record belongs to a study of OX40 agonist ivuxolimab in advanced cancers. The study's findings and limits: In the 0.1 to 3.0 mg/kg range, CD4+ and CD8+ blood T cells had expanded clonally by week 6.

This TCR was recovered from an adult with an advanced solid tumor such as melanoma, head and neck, liver or kidney cancer. The sample in question was CD4+ or CD8+ T cells sorted from blood, obtained in a trial of the OX40 agonist ivuxolimab. The J gene is TRBJ1-4, the V gene TRBV27; maybe TRBD1 (5 bases). CDR3 sequence reads: CASKSEGRREKLFF. The CDR3 bases are TGTGCCAGCAAGTCTGAGGGGCGCCGTGAAAAACTGTTTTTT.